This paragraph covers one TCR beta chain sequence. Authors' analysis steps: The assay estimated nucleated cells by amplifying reference gene primers. Only in-frame clones appear in the TCRdb table, and some are missing; sequencing was by immunoSEQ multiplex PCR. The DNA was the basis for D and trimming; V, J and clone size are from that table. The sample includes some 300,000 clones, about 90% of them seen just once. The data were obtained in a study of blood T cell repertoires in COVID-19. Study-level information: Acute-phase and convalescent COVID-19 samples originated in the United States, Italy and Spain. From T cells, B-cell-depleted T cells, or PBMCs came the material, which was cDNA or gDNA.

CDR1 is MNHEY, CDR2 SMNVEV, per germline (reference sequence). The CDR3 has 14 residues. Unmatched junction bases numbered 8, after V lost 5 bases and J lost 7 bases. Sequenced material: peripheral blood. This sequence originates from a woman between 35 and 50 years old with COVID-19, enrolled during active disease. The chain employs TRBV27 and TRBJ1-5; 7 nucleotides line up with TRBD1. The CDR3 DNA reads TGTGCCAGCAGTCCATCGGGACAGCTCCAGCCCCAGCATTTT. Residues: CASSPSGQLQPQHF.